The 28 T cell receptor beta chains presented below share a single source sample, sequenced in a study of CD8 T cells in ankylosing spondylitis. TCRdb independently ran MiXCR on the 5' RACE reads; one entry per CDR3 protein. The sample yields roughly 490,000 distinct CDR3 sequences, approximately 5% seen once. Antigens of these TCRs are unknown. General study results and limits: What appeared characteristic of ankylosing spondylitis blood was a TCR beta motif of eight highly homologous variants.

The sample comprised blood, either unsorted or a sorted T cell fraction (not recorded which). All receptors derive from a male donor with ankylosing spondylitis.

V gene TRBV2 combines with J gene TRBJ2-5; D remains unclear. Germline V gene data show CDR1 as SNHLY and CDR2 as FYNNEI. The CDR3 covers 14 residues. Trimming took 4 bases from V and 4 from J, leaving 13 bases between them. The CDR3 protein is CASSGEVVSETQYF. In nucleotides, the CDR3 is TGTGCCAGCAGTGGGGAAGTGGTCTCAGAGACCCAGTACTTC.

The table lists this clonotype with a few counts. The rearrangement uses TRBV7-9 and TRBJ2-5; 7 bases fit TRBD2. V trimming: 5 bases; J trimming: 6 bases; junction bases outside the gene matches: 6. The CDR3 consists of 13 residues. Germline lookup yields CDR1 SEHNR and CDR2 FQNEAQ (reference sequence). The CDR3 DNA follows: TGTGCCAGCAGCGAGGGAGGGGCGCAGACCCAGTACTTC. As protein: CASSEGGAQTQYF. The whole variable domain, remainder taken from reference TRBV7-9 and TRBJ2-5, is DTGVSQNPRHKITKRGQNVTFRCDPISEHNRLYWYRQTLGQGPEFLTYFQNEAQLEKSRLLSDRFSAERPKGSFSTLEIQRTEQGDSAMYLCASSEGGAQTQYFGPGTRLLVL.

This clonotype was counted many times. This rearrangement joins TRBV7-2 to TRBJ2-1, with D possibly being TRBD2 (7 bases). The germline gives CDR1 SGHTA, CDR2 FQGNSA. This CDR3 is built from 17 residues. The V end was cut by 1 base, the J end by 2 bases, with 15 bases between. The CDR3 DNA reads as TGTGCCAGCAGCTTAGTGGGCACGGGGGGCACCTACAATGAGCAGTTCTTC. This encodes CASSLVGTGGTYNEQFF.

This clonotype was detected ten times or more. J is TRBJ1-2 and V is TRBV6-5, with D unresolved. The CDR3 spans 14 residues. CDR1 and CDR2 (germline): MNHEY, SVGAGI. V was cut by 0 bases and J by 7 bases, with 12 bases left in between. CDR3 coding DNA: TGTGCCAGCAGTTACTCGGGCGGTCGATCTGGCTACACCTTC. This sequence encodes CASSYSGGRSGYTF.

This clonotype occurred many times. The chain joins TRBV7-9 to TRBJ1-1; perhaps TRBD1 as D (5 bases). There are 14 residues in the CDR3. V was shortened by 2 bases and J by 6 bases, with 13 bases between the two germline ends. Germline values: CDR1 SEHNR, CDR2 FQNEAQ (reference sequence). In DNA form, the CDR3 reads TGTGCCAGCAGCTTAATTGGGGGAATGGCTGAAGCTTTCTTT. Its translation is CASSLIGGMAEAFF.

In its sample, this clonotype was seen many times. The chain carries TRBV7-9 and TRBJ2-2, with 9 bases that match TRBD1. The V gene's germline CDR1 is SEHNR and CDR2 FQNEAQ (reference sequence). V gave up 2 bases and J gave up 5 bases; unmatched junction bases: 3. This CDR3 spans 15 amino acids. The CDR3 reads CASSLSQGATGELFF. The CDR3 region has the DNA TGTGCCAGCAGCTTATCACAGGGGGCGACCGGGGAGCTGTTTTTT.

This clonotype came up many times. The chain carries TRBV9 and TRBJ2-7; no clear D gene. There are 14 residues in the CDR3. V lost 3 bases, J lost 0 bases, and 10 bases lay in between. CDR1 is SGDLS, CDR2 YYNGEE, per germline. CDR3 DNA: TGTGCCAGCAGCGCCACCCCAAACTCCTACGAGCAGTACTTC. Translated, it gives CASSATPNSYEQYF.

This clonotype was found many times. The rearrangement joins TRBV14 to TRBJ1-1; D not resolved. The CDR3 extends over 14 amino acids. Germline loops: CDR1 SGHDN, CDR2 FVKESK. V dropped 3 bases and J dropped 3 bases, with 11 bases sitting between them. Here the CDR3 reads CASSHSGSYTEAFF. The CDR3 DNA is TGTGCCAGCAGCCACTCGGGCTCCTACACTGAAGCTTTCTTT.

This clonotype was picked up many times. The CDR3 DNA sequence: TGTGCCATCGCAGGATGGCTAGCGGGACCCAACACCGGGGAGCTGTTTTTT. Its protein is CAIAGWLAGPNTGELFF. The V and J genes are TRBV10-3 and TRBJ2-2; 9 nucleotides match TRBD2. J lost 2 bases, V lost 8 bases, and 12 bases had no gene match. Germline loops: CDR1 ENHRY, CDR2 SYGVKD. The CDR3 extends over 17 amino acids.

This clonotype was observed many times. The chain recombines TRBV4-2 with TRBJ1-2; D possibly corresponds to TRBD1 (5 bases). Trimming took off 5 bases at V and 4 bases at J, with 20 bases between the two ends. The CDR3 sequence is 16 residues long. Per the germline V gene, CDR1 is LGHNA and CDR2 is YNFKEQ. In DNA form, the CDR3 reads TGTGCCAGCAGCTTGGCAGGCGGGGGAACAGTCTATGGCTACACCTTC. Translated: CASSLAGGGTVYGYTF.

This clonotype was detected ten times or more. The V call is TRBV4-3, the J call TRBJ2-1; D remains ambiguous. V was shortened by 1 base and J by 9 bases, with 10 bases between the two germline ends. The CDR3 contains 13 residues. Germline lookup yields CDR1 LGHNA and CDR2 YSLEER. The CDR3 sequence: CASSQGFRVEQFF. For the CDR3, the DNA is TGCGCCAGCAGCCAAGGCTTTAGGGTTGAGCAGTTCTTC.

This clonotype has a count of ten or more. This rearrangement joins TRBV6-5 to TRBJ2-1; 7 bases are a match to TRBD2. This CDR3 is built from 15 residues. J lost 7 bases, V lost 4 bases, and 10 bases had no gene match. Germline lookup yields CDR1 MNHEY and CDR2 SVGAGI. CDR3 DNA sequence: TGTGCCAGCAGTTTTAGAGGGCAGGGAGGGAATGAGCAGTTCTTC. Amino acid sequence: CASSFRGQGGNEQFF.

In its sample, this clonotype was seen many times. The V and J genes are TRBV7-2 and TRBJ1-6; D remains unclear. This CDR3 comprises 12 residues. Germline V lookup: CDR1 SGHTA, CDR2 FQGNSA. The V end lost 1 base, the J end lost 12 bases, and 7 bases lay between the germline ends. The DNA for the CDR3 is TGTGCCAGCAGCTTAGATGCCAGACCCCTCCACTTT. This codes for CASSLDARPLHF.

This clonotype was seen at least ten times. This chain links TRBV27 with TRBJ1-4; possible D gene TRBD1, 6 bases. V lost 3 bases and J 7 bases, leaving 12 bases between the germline ends. Germline V gene lookup returns CDR1 MNHEY and CDR2 SMNVEV (reference sequence). The CDR3 is 14 residues long. CDR3 nucleotides: TGTGCCAGCAGTTTGAAGACAGGCCTTGAAAAACTGTTTTTT. This gives the protein CASSLKTGLEKLFF.

This clonotype was counted ten times or more. The V call is TRBV7-2, the J call TRBJ2-3; a weak D match, TRBD2 (6 bases). Germline CDR1 and CDR2: SGHTA and FQGNSA. CDR3 size: 14 residues. Trimming left V 3 bases short and J 4 bases short, with 11 bases between. This chain's CDR3 is CASSFGGVADTQYF. The DNA for the CDR3 is TGTGCCAGCAGCTTCGGGGGAGTGGCAGATACGCAGTATTTT. The complete variable domain, with remaining parts taken from reference TRBV7-2 and TRBJ2-3, reads GAGVSQSPSNKVTEKGKDVELRCDPISGHTALYWYRQSLGQGLEFLIYFQGNSAPDKSGLPSDRFSAERTGGSVSTLTIQRTQQEDSAVYLCASSFGGVADTQYFGPGTRLTVL.

As to this clonotype: This may stem from a read error, because a much larger clone lies one nucleotide away. The chain uses TRBV7-2 and TRBJ2-3; D uncertain. The CDR3 has 15 residues. Germline CDR1 is SGHTA and CDR2 is FQGNSA. The V end lost 3 bases, the J end lost 6 bases, and 16 bases lay between the germline ends. The CDR3 coding sequence is TGTGCCAGCAGCTTTCACTTTGTCCAAGCCGATACGCAGTATTTT. It encodes CASSFHFVQADTQYF.

The table lists this clonotype with many counts. The chain has TRBV4-1 and TRBJ2-7; D not certain. CDR3 size: 14 residues. The germline V and J ends were trimmed by 2 bases and 0 bases, with 8 bases remaining between them. Germline CDR1 reads MGHRA; CDR2 reads YSYEKL. In nucleotides, the CDR3 is TGCGCCAGCAGCCAAAGTCAGAACTCCTACGAGCAGTACTTC. It encodes CASSQSQNSYEQYF.

This clonotype was picked up many times. The chain recombines TRBV25-1 with TRBJ2-7; 7 bases agree with TRBD1. V shed 3 bases, J shed 0 bases, and the junction held 5 bases outside the gene matches. The germline V gene has CDR1 MGHDK and CDR2 SYGVNS. CDR3 length: 15 amino acids. For the CDR3, the DNA is TGTGCCAGCAGTGACGTAGGGGGCGGCTCCTACGAGCAGTACTTC. Translated: CASSDVGGGSYEQYF.

This clonotype has a count of ten or more. J is TRBJ1-2 and V is TRBV7-9; D gene unclear. Trimming cost V 5 bases and J 7 bases, with 8 bases left between them. Germline V gene lookup returns CDR1 SEHNR and CDR2 FQNEAQ (reference sequence). This CDR3 is 11 amino acids long. The CDR3 bases are TGTGCCAGCAGCCTTTTCCGTGGCTACACCTTC. It translates to CASSLFRGYTF. Complete variable domain (other parts from reference TRBV7-9 and TRBJ1-2): DTGVSQNPRHKITKRGQNVTFRCDPISEHNRLYWYRQTLGQGPEFLTYFQNEAQLEKSRLLSDRFSAERPKGSFSTLEIQRTEQGDSAMYLCASSLFRGYTFGSGTRLTVV.

This clonotype has at least ten counts. The CDR3 sequence is CSAFGQGAQNEKLFF. The CDR3 DNA reads TGCAGTGCTTTCGGACAGGGGGCGCAGAATGAAAAACTGTTTTTT. This sequence joins TRBV20-1 and TRBJ1-4; 11 bases are a match to TRBD1. This CDR3 is built from 15 residues. CDR1 is DFQATT, CDR2 SNEGSKA, per germline (reference sequence). J was trimmed by 5 bases and V by 5 bases; bases with no gene match: 7.

This clonotype was counted a few times. The chain joins TRBV9 to TRBJ2-5; D call uncertain. V was pared by 2 bases and J by 4 bases, with 9 bases between. Per the germline V gene, CDR1 is SGDLS and CDR2 is YYNGEE. This CDR3 comprises 13 residues. The CDR3 region is CASSVANSETQYF. CDR3 sequence (DNA): TGTGCCAGCAGCGTGGCGAACTCAGAGACCCAGTACTTC.

This clonotype was counted a few times. This chain links TRBV4-1 with TRBJ2-5; D gene uncertain. CDR1 MGHRA and CDR2 YSYEKL come from the germline V gene. Trimming removed 1 base from V and 5 bases from J, with 14 bases in between. There are 15 residues in the CDR3. CDR3 nucleotide sequence: TGCGCCAGCAGCCAAGTGGGGTCCGCCTTGGAGACCCAGTACTTC. Protein sequence: CASSQVGSALETQYF.

The V gene is TRBV20-1, the J gene TRBJ2-3; the match to TRBD2 covers 10 bases. CDR1 and CDR2 (germline): DFQATT, SNEGSKA (reference sequence). V shed 6 bases, J shed 4 bases, and the junction held 25 bases outside the gene matches. The length of the CDR3 is 20 residues. CDR3 loop: CSALGLLGQSSGGASDTQYF. The CDR3 DNA follows: TGCAGTGCCCTCGGTCTTCTCGGACAGTCGAGCGGGGGGGCGTCAGATACGCAGTATTTT.

This clonotype was observed at least ten times. The genes are TRBV20-1 and TRBJ2-7; unclear D gene. Germline-derived CDR1 and CDR2 are DFQATT and SNEGSKA (reference sequence). V was trimmed by 1 base and J by 3 bases, leaving 19 bases between them. This CDR3 has 16 residues. The CDR3 region is CSARAFGQALLYEQYF. The CDR3 DNA sequence: TGCAGTGCTAGAGCTTTCGGTCAGGCCCTCCTCTACGAGCAGTACTTC.

This clonotype has ten or more counts. The J gene is TRBJ2-5, the V gene TRBV29-1, with TRBD2 matching 7 bases. CDR3 length equals 12 residues. Germline V gene lookup returns CDR1 SQVTM and CDR2 ANQGSEA. The J segment lost 3 bases and the V segment lost 6 bases, leaving 4 bases of the junction unmatched. The CDR3 loop is CSVRLAEETQYF. The CDR3 DNA sequence: TGCAGCGTCCGCCTAGCGGAAGAGACCCAGTACTTC.

This clonotype was observed a handful of times. V usage is TRBV7-8 and J usage is TRBJ2-5; the D gene is possibly TRBD2 (5 bases). Trimming removed 5 bases at V and 5 bases at J, with 12 bases between. CDR1 is SGHVS, CDR2 FQNEAQ, per germline. The CDR3 loop spans 13 amino acids. The CDR3: CASSPLAAETQYF. The CDR3 nucleotides are TGTGCCAGCAGCCCGCTAGCTGCGGAGACCCAGTACTTC.

This clonotype was observed a handful of times. The V call is TRBV5-1, the J call TRBJ1-3, with D maybe TRBD1 (6 bases). Trimming cost V 0 bases and J 3 bases, with 13 bases left between them. Germline CDR1 reads SGHRS; CDR2 reads YFSETQ. This CDR3 has 16 amino acids. CDR3 nucleotide sequence: TGCGCCAGCAGCTTGGGCCCGGGACACCTTGGAAACACCATATATTTT. Translation gives CASSLGPGHLGNTIYF. Drawing the rest from reference TRBV5-1 and TRBJ1-3, the complete variable domain is KAGVTQTPRYLIKTRGQQVTLSCSPISGHRSVSWYQQTPGQGLQFLFEYFSETQRNKGNFPGRFSGRQFSNSRSEMNVSTLELGDSALYLCASSLGPGHLGNTIYFGEGSWLTVV.

This clonotype was observed a few times. The chain has TRBV7-9 and TRBJ1-2; D remains ambiguous. Germline V gene sequence: CDR1 SEHNR, CDR2 FQNEAQ (reference sequence). The ends were cut back, 9 bases at V and 5 bases at J, with 16 bases in the middle. CDR3 length: 13 amino acids. CDR3 residues: CASYGFGPYGYTF. The CDR3 DNA sequence: TGTGCCAGTTACGGGTTCGGACCTTATGGCTACACCTTC.